This T cell receptor (beta chain) was sequenced for a study of blood T cell repertoires in COVID-19. Study-wide context: Acute-phase and convalescent COVID-19 samples originated in the United States, Italy and Spain.

The repertoire was sequenced with immunoSEQ multiplex PCR; TCRdb's copy has only in-frame clones and lacks some. There are under 400,000 clones in the sample; approximately 89% occur only once, and approximately 1.6% lies in the top ten. Seattle's enrolled individuals joined amid active infection and were then monitored longitudinally. The sequenced sample was peripheral blood. The sequence was collected from a woman in her twenties or thirties with COVID-19, enrolled during active disease.

In DNA form, the CDR3 reads TGTGCCAGTAGTATACGGGAGGGGATCCCAACGAACACTGAAGCTTTCTTT. Its protein is CASSIREGIPTNTEAFF. V is TRBV19 and J is TRBJ1-1, with a weak D call TRBD1 (5 bases). Germline loops: CDR1 LNHDA, CDR2 SQIVND (reference sequence). V was trimmed by 2 bases and J by 1 base, leaving 17 bases between them. The CDR3 spans 17 residues.